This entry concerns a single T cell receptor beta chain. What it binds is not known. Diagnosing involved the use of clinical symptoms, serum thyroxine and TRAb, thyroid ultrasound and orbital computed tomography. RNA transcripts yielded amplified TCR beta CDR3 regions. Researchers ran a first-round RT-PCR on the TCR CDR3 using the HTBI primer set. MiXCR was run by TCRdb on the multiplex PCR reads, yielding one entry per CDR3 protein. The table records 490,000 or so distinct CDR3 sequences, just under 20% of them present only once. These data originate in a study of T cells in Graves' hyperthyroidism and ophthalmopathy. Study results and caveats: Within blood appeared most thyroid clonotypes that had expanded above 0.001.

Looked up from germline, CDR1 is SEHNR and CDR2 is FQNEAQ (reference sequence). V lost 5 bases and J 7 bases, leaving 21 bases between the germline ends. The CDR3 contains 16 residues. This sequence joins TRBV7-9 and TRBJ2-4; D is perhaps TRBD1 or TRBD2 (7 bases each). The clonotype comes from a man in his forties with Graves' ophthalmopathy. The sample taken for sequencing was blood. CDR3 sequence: CASSPRGRGPINIQYF. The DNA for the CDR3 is TGTGCCAGCAGCCCCCGGGGGAGGGGGCCTATTAACATTCAGTACTTC.